The rows below give T cell receptor beta chains drawn from one sample of a study of cytomegalovirus exposure and HLA in healthy donors. The table came from immunoSEQ multiplex PCR; TCRdb's copy has only in-frame clones and leaves some out. The sample has roughly 150,000 clones, 70% to 80% seen once; the top ten hold around 2%. The specimen was PBMCs. The source of these receptors is a man aged 45-65 years in good health and CMV-seropositive. The CDR3 runs from the conserved cysteine through the conserved F or W.

v_call cdr3_aa
TRBV7-9 CASSLDLGGNIQYF
TRBV28 CASSLMGTSNYGYTF
TRBV5-1 CASSLSGTGGSEQYF
TRBV5-1 CASSPGDRAYEQYF
TRBV5-4 CASRGQNYGYTF
TRBV11-2 CASSLTRTGFSYEQYF
TRBV7-9 CASSSPSGEQFF
TRBV10-1 CASSELASDYHRDTQYF
TRBV6-6 CASSPTGADYGYTF
TRBV6-1 CASRQQGFYGYTF
TRBV10-1 CARGPRGTLDTQYF
TRBV15 CATSPGISEAFF
TRBV9 CASSVSPRFAYEQYF
TRBV19 CASSTQTGRIHF
TRBV5-4 CASNHGGAVNEKLFF
TRBV7-7 CASSLGGANEQFF
TRBV4-3 CASSQQRINTGELFF
TRBV4-1 CASSQDQRQVYSPLHF
TRBV7-2 CASSPRGTNEKLFF
TRBV7-2 CASSPQGGNTIYF
TRBV19 CASSWAGIYGYTF
TRBV9 CASSVASNYGYTF
TRBV7-9 CASTETDTQYF
TRBV28 CASSSLTGGDQPQHF
TRBV7-8 CASSAYRGKRTEAFF
TRBV19 CASSRHRQGALLVGELFF
TRBV28 CASSPGRGGSYNEQFF
TRBV6-1 CASSERSGRGEQYF
TRBV6-1 CASQTGRAGGGYTF
TRBV27 CASSDRTYNSPLHF
TRBV7-2 CASSLLAADTQYF
TRBV29-1 CSADRPLNTEAFF
TRBV6-1 CASSLRDSSNQPQHF
TRBV11-3 CASSPGGTSGLSTDTQYF
TRBV5-1 CASSLAVGGTEAFF
TRBV4-3 CASSQPGGNEQFF
TRBV4-3 CASRRSEFYEQYF
TRBV5-1 CASSLEYTQYF
TRBV15 CATSRDRDSLNPYEQYF
TRBV4-1 CASSQGQGLSTYEQYF
TRBV10-1 CASSGEGGETQYF
TRBV2 CASSEVGLANSNTGELFF
TRBV28 CASSSGPNTEAFF
TRBV27 CASSRQGETEAFF
TRBV9 CASSVDAGGQVGELFF
TRBV7-2 CASSLAGRGAGDTQYF